Below, one T cell receptor (beta chain) is given with its context. Its antigen is not known. The data stem from a study of T cell repertoires in aging, cancer and after chemotherapy. Overall study: Six age groups, ranging from 30 or younger to 70 or older, included the donors.

Multiplex touch-down PCR with TRB-A/B primers amplified rearranged V-D-J TRB sequences. Using its own MiXCR run on the multiplex PCR reads, TCRdb lists one record per CDR3 protein. The data show 1,700 or so distinct CDR3 sequences, with 30% to 50% seen just once and approximately 40% held by the top ten. The template was genomic DNA from peripheral blood, not RNA. Study-wide points: In cancer patients, declining TCR diversity with age involved lost richness and lost evenness. Across the chemotherapy interval, each cancer cohort showed higher median generation probability, suggesting thymic rebound. Untreated cancer patients had significantly lower blood TCR diversity than age-matched healthy donors.

The material sequenced was blood. This sequence was found in a human donor with a solid tumor.

In nucleotides, the CDR3 is TGTGCCAGCAGCCCGGGGGGGGGCGGCTACACCTTC. Encoded protein: CASSPGGGGYTF. The V and J genes are TRBV6-5 and TRBJ1-2; a possible D gene is TRBD1 (6 bases). Germline V gene data show CDR1 as MNHEY and CDR2 as SVGAGI. Trimming took off 6 bases at V and 8 bases at J, with 13 bases between the two ends. The CDR3 has 12 residues.